Detailed here is one T cell receptor (beta chain). V trimming: 2 bases; J trimming: 5 bases; junction bases outside the gene matches: 4. The V gene's germline CDR1 is SEHNR and CDR2 FQNEAQ (reference sequence). The CDR3 covers 15 residues. This entry belongs to a study of blood T cell repertoires in COVID-19. Whole-study context: T cells, B-cell-depleted T cells, or PBMCs provided the cDNA or gDNA that served as material.

Profiled with immunoSEQ multiplex PCR; TCRdb holds only in-frame clones, not every one. The repertoire holds about 350,000 clones, with approximately 90% as singletons. The sample consisted of peripheral blood. This TCR derives from a woman aged 55 to 70 with COVID-19, enrolled during active disease. The V and J genes are TRBV7-9 and TRBJ2-1, with 9 bases matching TRBD1. As DNA, the CDR3 is TGTGCCAGCAGCTTACAGAGGGACAGGGACAATGAGCAGTTCTTC. Its protein is CASSLQRDRDNEQFF.